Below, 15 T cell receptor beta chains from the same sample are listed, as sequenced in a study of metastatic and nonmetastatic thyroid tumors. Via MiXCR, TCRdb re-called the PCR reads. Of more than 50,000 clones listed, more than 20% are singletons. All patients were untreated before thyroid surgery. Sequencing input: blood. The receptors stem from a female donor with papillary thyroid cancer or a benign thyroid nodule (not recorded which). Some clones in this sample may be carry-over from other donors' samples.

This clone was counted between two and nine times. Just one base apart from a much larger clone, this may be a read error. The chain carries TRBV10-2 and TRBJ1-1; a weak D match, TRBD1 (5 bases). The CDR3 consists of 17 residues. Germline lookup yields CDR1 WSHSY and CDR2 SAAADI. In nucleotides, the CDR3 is TGCACCAGCAGTGACCCCCGGGGGTCCCAAGGGAACACTGAAGCTTTCTTT. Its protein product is CTSSDPRGSQGNTEAFF.

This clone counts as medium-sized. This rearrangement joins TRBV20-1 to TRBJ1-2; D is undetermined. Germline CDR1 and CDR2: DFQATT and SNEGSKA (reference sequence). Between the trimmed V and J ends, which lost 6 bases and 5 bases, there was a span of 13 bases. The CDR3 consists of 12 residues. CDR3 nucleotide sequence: TGCAGTGCCCCCCGATCCGATTATGGCTACACCTTC. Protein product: CSAPRSDYGYTF.

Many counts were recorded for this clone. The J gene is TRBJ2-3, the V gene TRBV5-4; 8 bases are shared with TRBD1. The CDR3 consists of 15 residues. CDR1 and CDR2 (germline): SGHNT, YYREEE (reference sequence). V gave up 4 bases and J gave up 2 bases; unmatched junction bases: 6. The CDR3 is CASSPWTGITDTQYF. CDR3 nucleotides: TGTGCCAGCAGCCCTTGGACAGGGATCACAGATACGCAGTATTTT.

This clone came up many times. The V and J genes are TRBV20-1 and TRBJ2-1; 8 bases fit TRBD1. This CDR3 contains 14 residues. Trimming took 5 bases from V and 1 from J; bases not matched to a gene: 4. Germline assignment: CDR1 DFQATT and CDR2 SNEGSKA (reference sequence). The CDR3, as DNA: TGCAGTGCTCCAGACAGGGGATCCTACAATGAGCAGTTCTTC. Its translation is CSAPDRGSYNEQFF.

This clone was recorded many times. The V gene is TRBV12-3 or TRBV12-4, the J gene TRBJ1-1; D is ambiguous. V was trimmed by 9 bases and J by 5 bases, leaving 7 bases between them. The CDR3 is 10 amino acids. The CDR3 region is CASMRTEAFF. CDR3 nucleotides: TGTGCCAGTATGAGGACTGAAGCTTTCTTT.

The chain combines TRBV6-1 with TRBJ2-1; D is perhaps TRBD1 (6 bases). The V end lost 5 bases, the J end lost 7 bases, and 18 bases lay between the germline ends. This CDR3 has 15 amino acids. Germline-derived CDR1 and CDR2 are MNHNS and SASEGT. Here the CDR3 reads CASSSRPGAINEQFF. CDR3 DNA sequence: TGTGCCAGCAGTAGTCGACCAGGGGCAATTAATGAGCAGTTCTTC.

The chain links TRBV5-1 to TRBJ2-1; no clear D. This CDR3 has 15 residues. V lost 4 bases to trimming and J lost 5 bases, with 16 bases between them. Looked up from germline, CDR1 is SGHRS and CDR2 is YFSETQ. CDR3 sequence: CASSVGLRPNNEQFF. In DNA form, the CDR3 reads TGCGCCAGCAGCGTTGGTCTGCGGCCTAACAATGAGCAGTTCTTC. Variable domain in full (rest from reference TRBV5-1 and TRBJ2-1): KAGVTQTPRYLIKTRGQQVTLSCSPISGHRSVSWYQQTPGQGLQFLFEYFSETQRNKGNFPGRFSGRQFSNSRSEMNVSTLELGDSALYLCASSVGLRPNNEQFFGPGTRLTVL.

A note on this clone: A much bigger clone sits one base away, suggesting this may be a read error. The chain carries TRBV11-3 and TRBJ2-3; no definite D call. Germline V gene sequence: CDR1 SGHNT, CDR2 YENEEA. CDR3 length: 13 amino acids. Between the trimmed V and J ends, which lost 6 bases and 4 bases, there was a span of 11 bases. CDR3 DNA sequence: TGTGCCAGCAGTTCAGATGGCCCAGATACGCAGTATTTT. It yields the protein CASSSDGPDTQYF.

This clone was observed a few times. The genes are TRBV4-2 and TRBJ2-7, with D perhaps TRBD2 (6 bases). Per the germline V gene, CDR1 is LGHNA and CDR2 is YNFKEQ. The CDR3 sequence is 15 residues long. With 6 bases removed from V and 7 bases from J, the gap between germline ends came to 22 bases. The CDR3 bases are TGTGCCAGCAGTCCTACGCACACGGGAGTCAATGAGCAGTACTTC. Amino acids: CASSPTHTGVNEQYF.

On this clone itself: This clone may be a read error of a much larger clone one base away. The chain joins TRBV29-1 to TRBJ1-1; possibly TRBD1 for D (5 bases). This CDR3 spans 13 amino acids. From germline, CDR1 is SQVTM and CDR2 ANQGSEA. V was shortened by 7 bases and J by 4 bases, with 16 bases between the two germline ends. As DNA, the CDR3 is TGCAGCGCGAGGGAGGGGACCGGCACTGAAGCTTTCTTT. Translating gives CSAREGTGTEAFF. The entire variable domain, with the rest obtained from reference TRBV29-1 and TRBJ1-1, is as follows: SAVISQKPSRDICQRGTSLTIQCQVDSQVTMMFWYRQQPGQSLTLIATANQGSEATYESGFVIDKFPISRPNLTFSTLTVSNMSPEDSSIYLCSAREGTGTEAFFGQGTRLTVV.

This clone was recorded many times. CDR3 amino acids: CASSLGFGADTQYF. The CDR3, as DNA: TGCGCCAGCAGCTTGGGGTTTGGGGCAGATACGCAGTATTTT. V gene TRBV5-1 combines with J gene TRBJ2-3, with D hard to call. CDR1 and CDR2 (germline): SGHRS, YFSETQ. This CDR3 comprises 14 residues. Between the trimmed V and J ends, which lost 0 bases and 4 bases, there was a span of 9 bases.

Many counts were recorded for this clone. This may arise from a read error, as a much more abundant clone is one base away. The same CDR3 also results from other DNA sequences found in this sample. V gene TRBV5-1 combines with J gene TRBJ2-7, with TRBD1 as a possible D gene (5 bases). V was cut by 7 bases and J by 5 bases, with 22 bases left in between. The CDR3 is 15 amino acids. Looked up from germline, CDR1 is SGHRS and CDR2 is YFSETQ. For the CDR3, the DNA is TGCGCCAGCCGCCTATCCTCGCAGGGTCATCACGAGCAGTACTTC. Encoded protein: CASRLSSQGHHEQYF.

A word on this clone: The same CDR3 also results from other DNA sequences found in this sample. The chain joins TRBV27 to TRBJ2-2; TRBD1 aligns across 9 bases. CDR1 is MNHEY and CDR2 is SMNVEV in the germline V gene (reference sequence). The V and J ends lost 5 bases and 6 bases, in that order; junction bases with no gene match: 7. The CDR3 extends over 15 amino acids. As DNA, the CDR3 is TGTGCCAGCAGTCTACCTGGACAGGGGTCCGGGGAGCTGTTTTTT. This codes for CASSLPGQGSGELFF.

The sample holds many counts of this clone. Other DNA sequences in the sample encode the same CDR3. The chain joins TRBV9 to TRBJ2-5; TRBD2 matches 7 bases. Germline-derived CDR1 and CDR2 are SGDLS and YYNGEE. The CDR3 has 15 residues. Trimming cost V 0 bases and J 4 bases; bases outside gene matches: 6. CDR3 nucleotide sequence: TGTGCCAGCAGCGTAGATGCGGGAGAGGTAGAGACCCAGTACTTC. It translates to CASSVDAGEVETQYF.

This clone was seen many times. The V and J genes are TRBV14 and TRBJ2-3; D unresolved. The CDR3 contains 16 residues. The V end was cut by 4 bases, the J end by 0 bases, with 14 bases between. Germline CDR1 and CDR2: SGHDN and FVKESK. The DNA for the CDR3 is TGTGCCAGCAGCCGGAACCGCGATTCTAGCACAGATACGCAGTATTTT. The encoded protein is CASSRNRDSSTDTQYF.